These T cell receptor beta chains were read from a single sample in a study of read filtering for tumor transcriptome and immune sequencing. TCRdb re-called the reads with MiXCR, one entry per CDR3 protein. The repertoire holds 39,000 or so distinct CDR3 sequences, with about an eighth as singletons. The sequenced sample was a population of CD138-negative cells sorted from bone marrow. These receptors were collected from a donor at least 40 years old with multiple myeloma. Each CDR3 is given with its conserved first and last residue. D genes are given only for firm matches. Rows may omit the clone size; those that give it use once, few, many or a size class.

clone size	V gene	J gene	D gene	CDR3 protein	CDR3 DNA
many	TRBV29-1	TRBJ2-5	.	CSVVWGTQYF	TGCAGCGTTGTATGGGGGACCCAGTACTTC
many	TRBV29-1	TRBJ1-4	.	CSVEYGGIGALFF	TGCAGCGTTGAGTACGGGGGGATCGGCGCACTGTTTTTT
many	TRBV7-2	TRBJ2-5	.	CASSLAVPWDQETQYF	TGTGCCAGCAGCTTAGCGGTGCCATGGGACCAAGAGACCCAGTACTTC
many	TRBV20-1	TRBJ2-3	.	CSAMTGGTDTQYF	TGCAGTGCGATGACTGGAGGCACAGATACGCAGTATTTT
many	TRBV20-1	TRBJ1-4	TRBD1	CSARGLQGSLNEKLFF	TGCAGTGCTAGAGGGCTACAGGGGAGTCTTAATGAAAAACTGTTTTTT
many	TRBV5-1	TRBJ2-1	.	CASSLVLAVDNEQFF	TGCGCCAGCAGCTTGGTATTAGCGGTGGACAATGAGCAGTTCTTC
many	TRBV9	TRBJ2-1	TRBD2	CASSVEVAGGNEQFF	TGTGCCAGCAGCGTAGAAGTAGCGGGAGGCAATGAGCAGTTCTTC
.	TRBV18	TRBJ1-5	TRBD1	CASPPDRGGNQPQHF	TGTGCCAGCCCACCGGACAGGGGGGGCAATCAGCCCCAGCATTTT
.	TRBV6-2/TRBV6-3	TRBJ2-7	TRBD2	CASSYSSGGPSYEQYF	TGTGCCAGCAGTTATAGTTCGGGAGGGCCCTCCTACGAGCAGTACTTC
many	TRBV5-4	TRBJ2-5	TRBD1	CASSSAQGKGETQYF	TGTGCCAGCAGCTCCGCACAGGGGAAAGGAGAGACCCAGTACTTC
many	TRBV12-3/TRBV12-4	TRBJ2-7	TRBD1	CASSQGAGNTYEQYF	TGTGCCAGCTCCCAGGGGGCAGGGAACACCTACGAGCAGTACTTC
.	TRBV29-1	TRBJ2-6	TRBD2	CSVGGAGAYVLTF	TGCAGCGTTGGGGGAGCGGGGGCCTACGTCCTGACTTTC
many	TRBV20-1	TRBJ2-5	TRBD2	CSARDPPGGPGETQYF	TGCAGTGCTAGAGATCCCCCGGGAGGGCCCGGGGAGACCCAGTACTTC
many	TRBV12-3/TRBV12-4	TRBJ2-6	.	CASSFESGANVLTF	TGTGCCAGCAGTTTCGAGTCTGGGGCCAACGTCCTGACTTTC
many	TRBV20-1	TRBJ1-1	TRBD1	CSARRRQGNTEAFF	TGCAGTGCTAGACGAAGACAGGGGAACACTGAAGCTTTCTTT
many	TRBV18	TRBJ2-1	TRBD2	CASSQAPGLADEQFF	TGTGCCAGCTCACAGGCCCCGGGACTAGCAGATGAGCAGTTCTTC
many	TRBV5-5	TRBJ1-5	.	CASSLTGSNQPQHF	TGTGCCAGCAGCTTGACAGGGAGCAATCAGCCCCAGCATTTT
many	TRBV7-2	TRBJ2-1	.	CASSLGRRDNEQFF	TGTGCCAGCAGCTTGGGGCGGAGAGACAATGAGCAGTTCTTC
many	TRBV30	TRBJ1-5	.	CAWSTDTDQPQHF	TGTGCCTGGAGTACGGACACCGATCAGCCCCAGCATTTT
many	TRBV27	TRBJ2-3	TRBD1	CASSSLGQGEADTQYF	TGTGCCAGCAGTTCTCTAGGACAGGGGGAGGCAGATACGCAGTATTTT
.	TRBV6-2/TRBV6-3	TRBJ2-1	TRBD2	CAIGGASGSVESEQFF	TGTGCCATCGGCGGGGCTAGCGGGAGCGTGGAGAGTGAGCAGTTCTTC
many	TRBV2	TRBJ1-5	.	CASRKQEGSNQPQHF	TGTGCCAGCAGAAAACAGGAGGGTAGCAATCAGCCCCAGCATTTT
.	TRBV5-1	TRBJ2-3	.	CASSLEERTDTQYF	TGTGCCAGCAGCTTGGAGGAAAGGACAGATACGCAGTATTTT
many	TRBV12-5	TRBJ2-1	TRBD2	CASGLASGYNEQFF	TGTGCTAGTGGTTTGGCTAGCGGGTACAATGAGCAGTTCTTC
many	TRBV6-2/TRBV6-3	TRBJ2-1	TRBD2	CASSLDPIAGGRYNEQFF	TGTGCCAGCAGTCTAGACCCAATAGCGGGAGGGCGGTACAATGAGCAGTTCTTC
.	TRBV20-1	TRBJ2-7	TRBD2	CSASSASGSEPYEQYF	TGCAGTGCTAGCTCGGCTAGCGGGAGCGAACCCTACGAGCAGTACTTC
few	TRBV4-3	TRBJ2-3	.	CASSQGDRRDNTDTQYF	TGCGCCAGCAGCCAAGGGGACCGACGGGATAACACAGATACGCAGTATTTT
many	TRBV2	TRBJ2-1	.	CASRITWDNEQFF	TGTGCCAGCAGGATAACATGGGACAATGAGCAGTTCTTC
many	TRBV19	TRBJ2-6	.	CASSMVRGSSGANVLTF	TGTGCCAGTAGTATGGTACGGGGGAGCTCTGGGGCCAACGTCCTGACTTTC
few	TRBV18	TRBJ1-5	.	CASSPRQLTSNQPQHF	TGTGCCAGCTCACCCCGCCAGTTAACCAGCAATCAGCCCCAGCATTTT
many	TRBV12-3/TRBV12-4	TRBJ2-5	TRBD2	CASSTPTSGSQETQYF	TGTGCCAGCAGTACCCCGACTAGCGGAAGCCAAGAGACCCAGTACTTC
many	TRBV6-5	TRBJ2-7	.	CASTLPRVGDEQYF	TGTGCCAGCACCTTGCCCAGGGTAGGTGACGAGCAGTACTTC
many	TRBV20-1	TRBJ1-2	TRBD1	CSARDSNYGYTF	TGCAGTGCCAGGGACAGTAACTATGGCTACACCTTC
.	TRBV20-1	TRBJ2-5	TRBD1	CSARAGGQETQYF	TGCAGTGCTAGGGCAGGGGGACAGGAGACCCAGTACTTC
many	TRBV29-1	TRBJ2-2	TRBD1	CSVVTDRGSNTGELFF	TGCAGCGTTGTGACCGACAGGGGGTCGAACACCGGGGAGCTGTTTTTT
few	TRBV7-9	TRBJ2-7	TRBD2	CASSLGLAGLDYEQYF	TGTGCCAGCAGCTTAGGACTAGCGGGACTCGACTACGAGCAGTACTTC
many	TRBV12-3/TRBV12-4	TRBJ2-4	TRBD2	CASTSGLARNIQYF	TGTGCCAGCACCTCTGGACTAGCGAGAAACATTCAGTACTTC
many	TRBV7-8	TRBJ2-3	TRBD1	CASSDRDRSTDTQYF	TGTGCCAGCAGCGACCGGGACAGAAGCACAGATACGCAGTATTTT
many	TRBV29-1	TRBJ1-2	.	CSVELYGRDAGYTF	TGCAGCGTTGAATTATATGGCAGGGATGCTGGCTACACCTTC
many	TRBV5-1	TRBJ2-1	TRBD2	CASSLAASGSYEQFF	TGCGCCAGCAGCTTGGCGGCTAGCGGGAGCTATGAGCAGTTCTTC
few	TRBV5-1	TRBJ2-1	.	CASSLGYGYNEQFF	TGCGCCAGCAGCTTAGGGTACGGTTACAATGAGCAGTTCTTC
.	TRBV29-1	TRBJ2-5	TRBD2	CSVVKREVQETQYF	TGCAGCGTTGTAAAGCGGGAGGTACAAGAGACCCAGTACTTC
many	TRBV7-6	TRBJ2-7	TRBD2	CASSFGLAYEQYF	TGTGCCAGCAGCTTTGGACTAGCCTACGAGCAGTACTTC
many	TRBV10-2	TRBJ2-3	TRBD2	CASSVGTSGRRVGDTQYF	TGCGCCAGCAGTGTGGGTACTAGCGGGAGACGGGTCGGGGATACGCAGTATTTT
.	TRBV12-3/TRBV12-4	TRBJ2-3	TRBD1	CASSTGVSTDTQYF	TGTGCCAGCAGCACAGGGGTTTCCACAGATACGCAGTATTTT
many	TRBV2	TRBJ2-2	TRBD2	CASSSGTSRYTGELFF	TGTGCCAGCAGTTCCGGGACTAGCAGATACACCGGGGAGCTGTTTTTT